The 20 T cell receptor beta chains listed next were all sequenced from one sample in a study of T-cell memory formation after mild COVID-19. TCRdb re-analysed the 5' RACE reads in MiXCR, keeping a single row per CDR3 protein. The sample has over 5,500 distinct CDR3 sequences, roughly 63% seen once. The sample taken for sequencing was PBMCs or a T cell subset sorted from them (not recorded which). The receptors were sampled from an adult who had mild COVID-19 (a few samples of this study predate the infection). Cell type and time point are not known.

The V call is TRBV4-1, the J call TRBJ2-1; 7 positions agree with TRBD1. V trimming: 3 bases; J trimming: 2 bases; junction bases outside the gene matches: 7. In germline, CDR1 is MGHRA, CDR2 YSYEKL. This CDR3 has 16 amino acids. The CDR3 is CASSQDDRAAYNEQFF. CDR3 in DNA: TGCGCCAGCAGCCAGGATGACAGGGCCGCCTACAATGAGCAGTTCTTC.

This clonotype is classed as medium-sized. This rearrangement joins TRBV4-1 to TRBJ1-6, with D possibly matching TRBD1 (6 bases). V lost 3 bases, J lost 3 bases, and 21 bases lay in between. The CDR3 totals 19 residues. Germline CDR1 reads MGHRA; CDR2 reads YSYEKL. CDR3 nucleotides: TGCGCCAGCAGCCACCAAGGGGTCTCGGCAGGGGACTATAATTCACCCCTCCACTTT. This translates into CASSHQGVSAGDYNSPLHF.

This clonotype appeared many times. This chain connects TRBV7-3 to TRBJ2-1; the D gene is possibly TRBD2 (6 bases). V dropped 0 bases and J dropped 4 bases, with 10 bases sitting between them. The CDR3 is made up of 15 amino acids. The germline V gene has CDR1 SGHTA and CDR2 FQGTGA. The chain's CDR3 is CASSLTLGRYNEQFF. For the CDR3, the DNA is TGTGCCAGCAGCTTAACCCTGGGGAGGTACAATGAGCAGTTCTTC.

This clonotype was counted only a few times. The chain combines TRBV4-3 with TRBJ2-3; D tentatively reads TRBD1 or TRBD2 (6 bases each). Germline V gene data show CDR1 as LGHNA and CDR2 as YSLEER. The CDR3 runs 15 residues. V lost 1 base and J lost 4, with 12 bases in between. The CDR3 region is CASSQVGGPADTQYF. The DNA for the CDR3 is TGCGCCAGCAGCCAAGTGGGGGGCCCTGCAGATACGCAGTATTTT.

DNA for the CDR3: TGTGCCACCAGGATTGGACAGGGACAAGAGACCCAGTACTTC. It encodes CATRIGQGQETQYF. This chain links TRBV15 with TRBJ2-5; 8 bases align to TRBD1. The CDR3 extends over 14 amino acids. The J segment lost 2 bases and the V segment lost 6 bases, leaving 5 bases of the junction unmatched. Germline CDR1 reads LNHNV; CDR2 reads YYDKDF (reference sequence).

The gene calls are TRBV12-3 or TRBV12-4 and TRBJ2-7; D is unclear. V lost 4 bases to trimming and J lost 4 bases, with 14 bases between them. The CDR3 length is 14 residues. The CDR3 DNA sequence: TGTGCCAGCAGTTCCACAGTATCCTTTTACGAGCAGTACTTC. Protein sequence: CASSSTVSFYEQYF.

This clonotype is medium-sized in the sample. The gene calls are TRBV7-9 and TRBJ2-4; 7 nucleotides agree with TRBD1. The junction had 7 bases not matched to a gene; V was cut back by 5 bases and J by 0 bases. Germline CDR1 reads SEHNR; CDR2 reads FQNEAQ (reference sequence). The CDR3 sequence is 16 residues long. CDR3 nucleotides: TGTGCCAGCAGCCGAACGACAGGGATAGCCAAAAACATTCAGTACTTC. This sequence encodes CASSRTTGIAKNIQYF.

This clonotype is labeled as medium-sized (0.01 to 0.1%). V usage is TRBV27 and J usage is TRBJ2-1; possibly TRBD2 for D (5 bases). The ends were cut back, 2 bases at V and 2 bases at J, with 10 bases in the middle. Germline loops: CDR1 MNHEY, CDR2 SMNVEV (reference sequence). The CDR3 contains 15 residues. This CDR3 reads CASSLAGNPYNEQFF. CDR3 bases: TGTGCCAGCAGTTTAGCCGGGAACCCCTACAATGAGCAGTTCTTC.

J is TRBJ1-2 and V is TRBV7-2; 9 bases align to TRBD1. Germline V CDR1 and CDR2: SGHTA, FQGNSA. The CDR3 is made up of 13 amino acids. After removal of 2 bases from V and 8 bases from J, the junction contained 3 bases not matched to a gene. Written as DNA, the CDR3 is TGTGCCAGCAGCTTAACAGGGGGCAGCGGCTACACCTTC. Translated, it gives CASSLTGGSGYTF.

V is TRBV4-3 and J is TRBJ2-1, with TRBD2 matching over 12 bases. There are 16 residues in the CDR3. J gave up 4 bases and V 0 bases, and 1 base lay outside the gene matches. CDR1 is LGHNA and CDR2 is YSLEER in the germline V gene. Here the CDR3 DNA reads TGCGCCAGCAGCCAAGAAACTAGCGGGGGGTACAATGAGCAGTTCTTC. Translated: CASSQETSGGYNEQFF.

CDR3 protein: CASSRGDSSYEQYF. The CDR3 DNA reads as TGTGCCAGCAGCCGGGGGGACAGCTCCTACGAGCAGTACTTC. The rearrangement links TRBV3-1 to TRBJ2-7, with D maybe TRBD1 (7 bases). From germline, CDR1 is LGHDT and CDR2 YNNKEL (reference sequence). The V and J ends lost 4 bases and 0 bases respectively, with 10 bases between them. CDR3 length: 14 residues.

This sequence joins TRBV11-2 and TRBJ1-2, with 9 positions matching TRBD1. Germline V gives CDR1 SGHAT, CDR2 FQNNGV. The ends lost 4 bases at V and 6 bases at J; junction bases unmatched: 9. The CDR3 has 15 amino acids. The CDR3 DNA sequence: TGTGCCAGCAGCTCCCCTCCCTGGACAGGGGATGGCTACACCTTC. Encoded protein: CASSSPPWTGDGYTF.

By share, this clonotype ranks as medium-sized (0.01 to 0.1%). This rearrangement joins TRBV5-8 to TRBJ2-1, with 9 bases lining up with TRBD1. CDR1 and CDR2 from the germline V gene are SGHTS and YDEGEE. The CDR3 totals 14 residues. V was pared by 3 bases and J by 7 bases, with 5 bases of the junction left unmatched. In DNA, the CDR3 is TGTGCCAGCAGCTCAGGGACAGGGTCAAATGAGCAGTTCTTC. Translation gives CASSSGTGSNEQFF.

This clonotype was seen only once. The J gene is TRBJ2-7, the V gene TRBV5-1; no clear D. The V end was cut by 3 bases, the J end by 2 bases, with 3 bases between. CDR1 SGHRS and CDR2 YFSETQ come from the germline V gene. CDR3 length: 11 residues. CDR3 nucleotide sequence: TGCGCCAGCAGCTCCACCTACGAGCAGTACTTC. It is translated as CASSSTYEQYF. Full variable domain (outside the CDR3, taken from reference TRBV5-1 and TRBJ2-7): KAGVTQTPRYLIKTRGQQVTLSCSPISGHRSVSWYQQTPGQGLQFLFEYFSETQRNKGNFPGRFSGRQFSNSRSEMNVSTLELGDSALYLCASSSTYEQYFGPGTRLTVT.

This clonotype is medium-sized within its sample. The chain couples TRBV4-3 to TRBJ2-7, with D perhaps TRBD2 (6 bases). CDR3 length: 15 amino acids. Trimming shortened V by 0 bases and J by 2 bases, and 11 bases separated the two germline ends. Germline CDR1 and CDR2: LGHNA and YSLEER. The CDR3 loop is CASSQDYGGAYEQYF. In DNA, the CDR3 is TGCGCCAGCAGCCAAGATTACGGAGGGGCCTACGAGCAGTACTTC.

This clonotype is medium-sized within its sample. The junction and the germline gene differ at one end; a read error may be behind it. The chain carries TRBV20-1 and TRBJ1-5; D uncertain. This CDR3 has 15 residues. Germline V gene data show CDR1 as DFQATT and CDR2 as SNEGSKA (reference sequence). CDR3 in DNA: TGCAGTGCGAGAGCCGAGGCAAACGGCAATCAGCCCCAGCATTTT. Translated: CSARAEANGNQPQHF.

This chain connects TRBV12-5 to TRBJ2-7, with 9 bases fitting TRBD1. With V trimmed by 9 bases and J by 6 bases, 12 bases remained unmatched. The CDR3 runs 14 residues. CDR1 LGHNT and CDR2 FRNRAP come from the germline V gene. CDR3 protein: CASAGPTGGGEQYF. As DNA, the CDR3 is TGTGCTAGCGCGGGGCCGACAGGGGGTGGCGAGCAGTACTTC.

V and J are TRBV20-1 and TRBJ2-3; D may be TRBD1 (7 bases). The CDR3 is made up of 15 amino acids. V was cut by 0 bases and J by 4 bases, with 14 bases left in between. Germline CDR1 is DFQATT and CDR2 is SNEGSKA (reference sequence). DNA of the CDR3: TGCAGTGCTAGAGATGGGCCCAGGGGGGCAGATACGCAGTATTTT. It encodes CSARDGPRGADTQYF.

The chain joins TRBV24-1 to TRBJ2-3; 11 bases are a match to TRBD2. The J segment lost 2 bases and the V segment lost 2 bases, leaving 5 bases of the junction unmatched. CDR3 size: 17 residues. Looked up from germline, CDR1 is KGHDR and CDR2 is SFDVKD. Here the CDR3 DNA reads TGTGCCACCAGTGATTCCCCGGGACTAGCGGACACAGATACGCAGTATTTT. Protein product: CATSDSPGLADTDTQYF.

This clonotype is medium-sized in the sample. This sequence joins TRBV5-1 and TRBJ2-3, with TRBD2 identical over 10 bases. V lost 5 bases, J lost 6 bases, and 6 bases stayed unmatched. There are 14 residues in the CDR3. Germline CDR1 reads SGHRS; CDR2 reads YFSETQ. CDR3 in amino acids: CASRPSGGGDTQYF. The CDR3 DNA sequence: TGCGCCAGCAGACCTAGCGGGGGAGGGGATACGCAGTATTTT.